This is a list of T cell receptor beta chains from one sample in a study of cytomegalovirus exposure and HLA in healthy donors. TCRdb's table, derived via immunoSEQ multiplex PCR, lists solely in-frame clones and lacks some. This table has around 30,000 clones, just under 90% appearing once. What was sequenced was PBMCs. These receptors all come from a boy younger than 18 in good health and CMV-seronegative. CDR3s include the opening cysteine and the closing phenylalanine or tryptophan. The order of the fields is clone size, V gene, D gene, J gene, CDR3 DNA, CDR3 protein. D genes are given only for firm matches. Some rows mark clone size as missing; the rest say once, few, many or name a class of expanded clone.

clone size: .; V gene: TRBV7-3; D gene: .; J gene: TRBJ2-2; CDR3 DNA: TGTGCCAGCAGCCTAGGCATACCCGGGGAGCTGTTTTTT; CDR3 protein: CASSLGIPGELFF
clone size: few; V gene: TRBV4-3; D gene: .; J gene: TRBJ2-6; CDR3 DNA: TGCGCCAGCAGCCATTCCGCGGTATCTGGGGCCAACGTCCTGACTTTC; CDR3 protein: CASSHSAVSGANVLTF
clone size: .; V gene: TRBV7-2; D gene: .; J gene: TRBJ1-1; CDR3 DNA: TGTGCCAGCAGCTTAGTTTCAGGGAGGACTGAAGCTTTCTTT; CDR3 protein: CASSLVSGRTEAFF
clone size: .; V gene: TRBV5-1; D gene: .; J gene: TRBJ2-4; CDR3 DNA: TGCGCCAGCAGCTATGACTTGATAGCCAAAAACATTCAGTACTTC; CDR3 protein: CASSYDLIAKNIQYF
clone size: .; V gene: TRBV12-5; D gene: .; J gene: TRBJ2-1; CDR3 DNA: TGTGCTAGTGGTTTGACCAGACAGGAGCAGTTCTTC; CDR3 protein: CASGLTRQEQFF
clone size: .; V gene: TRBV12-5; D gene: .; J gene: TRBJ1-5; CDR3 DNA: TGTGCTAGTGGTTTGGACAGGGCCCGCAATCAGCCCCAGCATTTT; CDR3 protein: CASGLDRARNQPQHF
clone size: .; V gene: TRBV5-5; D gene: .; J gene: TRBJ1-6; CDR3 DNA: TGTGCCAGCAGCTTAAGGCCTAGTTATAATTCACCCCTCCACTTT; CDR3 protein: CASSLRPSYNSPLHF
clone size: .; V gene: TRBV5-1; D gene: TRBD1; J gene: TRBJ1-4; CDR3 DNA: TGCGCCAGCAGCCTGGACAGGGAGAGGGAAAAACTGTTTTTT; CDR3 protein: CASSLDREREKLFF
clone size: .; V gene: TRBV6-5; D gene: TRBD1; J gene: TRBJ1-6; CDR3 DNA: TGTGCCAGCAGGGGACAGTGGGATTCACCCCTCCACTTT; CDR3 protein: CASRGQWDSPLHF
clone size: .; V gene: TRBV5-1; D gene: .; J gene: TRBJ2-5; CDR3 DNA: TGCGCCAGCAGCCCGGACACCCAAGAGACCCAGTACTTC; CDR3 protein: CASSPDTQETQYF
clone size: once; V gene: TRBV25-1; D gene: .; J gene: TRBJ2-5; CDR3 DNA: TGTGCCAGCAGTGAACCTTCAGGGGCCCAAGAGACCCAGTACTTC; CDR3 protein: CASSEPSGAQETQYF
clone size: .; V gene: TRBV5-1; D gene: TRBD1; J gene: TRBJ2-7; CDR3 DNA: TGCGCCAGCAGCTTGGGGAGACCAGAGGACAGGGGGCTCTACGAGCAGTACTTC; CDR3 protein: CASSLGRPEDRGLYEQYF
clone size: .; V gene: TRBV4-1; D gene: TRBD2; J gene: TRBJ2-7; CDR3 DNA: TGCGCCAGCAGCCAAGATTTTCCGGGGGGCTACGAGCAGTACTTC; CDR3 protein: CASSQDFPGGYEQYF
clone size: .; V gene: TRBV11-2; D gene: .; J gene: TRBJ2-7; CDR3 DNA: TGTGCCAGCAGCTTACAGGGGCTTGGGACCTACGAGCAGTACTTC; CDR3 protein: CASSLQGLGTYEQYF
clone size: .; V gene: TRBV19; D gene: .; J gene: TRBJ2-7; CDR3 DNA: TGTGCCAGTAGTATCCAGGGAAACGAGCAGTACTTC; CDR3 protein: CASSIQGNEQYF
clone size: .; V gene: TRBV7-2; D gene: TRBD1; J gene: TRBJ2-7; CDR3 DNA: TGTGCCAGCAGCTTCACAGGGGCCATCAACGAGCAGTACTTC; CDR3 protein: CASSFTGAINEQYF
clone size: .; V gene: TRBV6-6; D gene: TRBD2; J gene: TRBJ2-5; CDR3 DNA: TGTGCCAGCAGTTATGCGGGACTAGAAGAGACCCAGTACTTC; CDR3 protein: CASSYAGLEETQYF
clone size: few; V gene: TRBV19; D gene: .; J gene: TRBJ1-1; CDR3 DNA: TGTGCCACCAGACGGGGAGCTACTAACACTGAAGCTTTCTTT; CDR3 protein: CATRRGATNTEAFF
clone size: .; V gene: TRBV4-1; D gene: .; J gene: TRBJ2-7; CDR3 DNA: TGCGCCAGCAGCCAAGCTTTCAGGATATACGAGCAGTACTTC; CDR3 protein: CASSQAFRIYEQYF
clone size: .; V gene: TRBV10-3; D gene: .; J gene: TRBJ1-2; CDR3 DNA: TGTGCCATCAGTGAGACCACCGCAGTTACATATGGCTACACCTTC; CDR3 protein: CAISETTAVTYGYTF
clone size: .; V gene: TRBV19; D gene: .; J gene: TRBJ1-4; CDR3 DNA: TGTGCCAGTAGTATAAAGGTTGGGCTATTAGATGAAAAACTGTTTTTT; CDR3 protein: CASSIKVGLLDEKLFF
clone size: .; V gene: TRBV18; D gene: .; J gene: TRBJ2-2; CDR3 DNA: TGTGCCAGCTCACCGTCAGAAAATTTGAACACCGGGGAGCTGTTTTTT; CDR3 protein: CASSPSENLNTGELFF
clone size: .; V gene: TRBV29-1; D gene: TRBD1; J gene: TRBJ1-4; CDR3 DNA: TGCAGCGTTAGGGACAGGGTCCACTCTCAGGAAAAACTGTTTTTT; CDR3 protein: CSVRDRVHSQEKLFF
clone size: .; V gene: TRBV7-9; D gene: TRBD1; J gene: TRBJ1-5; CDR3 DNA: TGTGCCAGCAGCTCACAGGGGGCGGGTCAGCCCCAGCATTTT; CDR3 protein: CASSSQGAGQPQHF
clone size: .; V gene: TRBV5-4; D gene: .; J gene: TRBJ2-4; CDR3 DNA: TGTGCCAGCAGCTTGACCGGAGCCAAAAACATTCAGTACTTC; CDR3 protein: CASSLTGAKNIQYF
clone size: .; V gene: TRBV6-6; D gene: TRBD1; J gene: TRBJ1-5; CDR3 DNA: TGTGCCAGCAGTGGCCAGGGGGCTGGCAATCAGCCCCAGCATTTT; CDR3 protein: CASSGQGAGNQPQHF
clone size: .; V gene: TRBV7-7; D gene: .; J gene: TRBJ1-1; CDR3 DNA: TGTGCTAGCAGCTTAGGCAGGAACACTGAAGCTTTCTTT; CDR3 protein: CASSLGRNTEAFF
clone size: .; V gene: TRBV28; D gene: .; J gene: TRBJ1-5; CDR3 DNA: TGTGCCAGCAATGAGCTAGGGCCCCAGCATTTT; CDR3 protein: CASNELGPQHF
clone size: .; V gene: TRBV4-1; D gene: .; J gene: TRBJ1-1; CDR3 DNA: TGCGCCAGCAGCCAAGATCTGGGGGCGGGCACTGAAGCTTTCTTT; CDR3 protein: CASSQDLGAGTEAFF
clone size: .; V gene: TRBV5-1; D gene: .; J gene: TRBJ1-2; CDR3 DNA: TGCGCCAGCAGCCGGGACACCACCGGGGGCTACACCTTC; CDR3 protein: CASSRDTTGGYTF
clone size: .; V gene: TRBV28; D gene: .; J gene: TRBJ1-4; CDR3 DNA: TGTGCCAGCAGTCTACGCTCTCCGGGGGTCACTGAAAAACTGTTTTTT; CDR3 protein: CASSLRSPGVTEKLFF
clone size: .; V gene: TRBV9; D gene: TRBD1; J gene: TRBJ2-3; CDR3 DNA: TGTGCCAGCAGCGCTGGACAGGACAACACAGATACGCAGTATTTT; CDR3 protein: CASSAGQDNTDTQYF
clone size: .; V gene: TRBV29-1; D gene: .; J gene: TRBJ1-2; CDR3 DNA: TGCAGCGTCTCTACCGGGACACTTTATGGCTACACCTTC; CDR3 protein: CSVSTGTLYGYTF
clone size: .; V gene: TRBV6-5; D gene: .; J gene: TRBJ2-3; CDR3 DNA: TGTGCCAGCAGTTCGAGGACATCTGCCCGCACAGATACGCAGTATTTT; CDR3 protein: CASSSRTSARTDTQYF
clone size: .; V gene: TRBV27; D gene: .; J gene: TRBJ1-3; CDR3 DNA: TGTGCCAGCAGTTTAGGGCCAGGATCTGGAAACACCATATATTTT; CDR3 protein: CASSLGPGSGNTIYF
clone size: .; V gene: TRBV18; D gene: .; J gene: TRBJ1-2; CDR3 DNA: TGTGCCAGCTCGGTGGACAGTTCCTATGGCTACACCTTC; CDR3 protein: CASSVDSSYGYTF
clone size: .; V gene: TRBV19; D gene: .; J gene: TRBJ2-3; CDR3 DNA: TGTGCCAGTAGTATCCGACAGTCGACTAGCACAGATACGCAGTATTTT; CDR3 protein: CASSIRQSTSTDTQYF
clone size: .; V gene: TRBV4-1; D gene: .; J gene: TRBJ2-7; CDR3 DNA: TGCGCCAGCAGCCAAGTATGGCAGGGGATTCACGAGCAGTACTTC; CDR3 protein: CASSQVWQGIHEQYF
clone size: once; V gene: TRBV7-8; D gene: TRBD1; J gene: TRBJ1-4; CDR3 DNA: TGTGCCAGCAGCCACCGGACAGGACCGAGTTTTTCTAATGAAAAACTGTTTTTT; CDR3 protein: CASSHRTGPSFSNEKLFF
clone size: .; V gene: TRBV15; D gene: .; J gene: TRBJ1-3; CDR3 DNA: TGTGCCACCAGCACATACAGTCTAGCTTCTGGAAACACCATATATTTT; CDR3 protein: CATSTYSLASGNTIYF
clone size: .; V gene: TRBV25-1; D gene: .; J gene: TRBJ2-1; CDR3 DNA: TGTGCCACCAGGGGAGCCTACAATGAGCAGTTCTTC; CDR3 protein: CATRGAYNEQFF
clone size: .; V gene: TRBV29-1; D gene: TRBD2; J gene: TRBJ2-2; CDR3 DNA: TGCAGCGTTAGGGAGCGGGGACGGAACACCGGGGAGCTGTTTTTT; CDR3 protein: CSVRERGRNTGELFF
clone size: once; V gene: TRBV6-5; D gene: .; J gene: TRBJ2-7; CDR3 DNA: TGTGCCAGCAGTTACACCGCAGGGCAAGGTTACGAGCAGTACTTC; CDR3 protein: CASSYTAGQGYEQYF
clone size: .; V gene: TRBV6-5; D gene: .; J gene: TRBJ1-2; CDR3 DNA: TGTGCCAGCAGTCGAGCCAGGGACTCTCGGGGCCAATTC; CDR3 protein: CASSRARDSRGQF
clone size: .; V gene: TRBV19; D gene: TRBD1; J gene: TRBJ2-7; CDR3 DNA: TGTGCCAGTAGTCCAGCTGGGACAGGGGTCTACGAGCAGTACTTC; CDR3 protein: CASSPAGTGVYEQYF
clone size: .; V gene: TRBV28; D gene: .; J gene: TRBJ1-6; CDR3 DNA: TGTGCCGGACAACAGGAAAGCTCCTATAATTCACCCCTCCACTTT; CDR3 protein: CAGQQESSYNSPLHF
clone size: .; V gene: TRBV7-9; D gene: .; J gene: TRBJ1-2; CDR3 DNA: TGTGCCAGCAGTTCCTCGGACAGAATTACTAACTATGGCTACACCTTC; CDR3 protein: CASSSSDRITNYGYTF
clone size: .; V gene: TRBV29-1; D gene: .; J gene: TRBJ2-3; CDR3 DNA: TGCAGCGTTGAGATCCAAGCTTCTCAGTATTTT; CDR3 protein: CSVEIQASQYF
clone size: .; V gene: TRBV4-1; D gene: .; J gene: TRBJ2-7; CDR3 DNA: TGCGCCAGCAGCCAAGAACTAGGCAGTTCCTACGAGCAGTACTTC; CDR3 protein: CASSQELGSSYEQYF